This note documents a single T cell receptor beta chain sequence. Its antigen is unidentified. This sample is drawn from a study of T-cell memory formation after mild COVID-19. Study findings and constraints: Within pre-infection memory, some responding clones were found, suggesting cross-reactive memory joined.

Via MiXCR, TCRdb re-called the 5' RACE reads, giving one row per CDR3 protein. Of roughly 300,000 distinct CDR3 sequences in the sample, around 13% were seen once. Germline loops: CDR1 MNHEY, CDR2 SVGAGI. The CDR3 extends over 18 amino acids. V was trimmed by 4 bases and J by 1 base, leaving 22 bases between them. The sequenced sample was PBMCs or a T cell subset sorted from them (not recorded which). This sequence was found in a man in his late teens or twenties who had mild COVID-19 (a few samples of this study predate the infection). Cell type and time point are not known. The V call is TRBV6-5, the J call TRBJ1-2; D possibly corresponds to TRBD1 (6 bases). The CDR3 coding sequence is TGTGCCAGCAGTTCCTTTCGTACATCGGGACAACTTAACTATGGCTACACCTTC. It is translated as CASSSFRTSGQLNYGYTF.